This T cell receptor (beta chain) was observed in a study of blood T cell repertoires in COVID-19 (dated by TCRdb to the early 2020s). As for the study more broadly: Samples covering the acute and convalescent phases of COVID-19 were provided by collaborators in the United States, Italy and Spain. The material from the prospective study consisted of cDNA or gDNA derived from T cells, B-cell-depleted T cells, or PBMCs. Subjects who had been exposed to COVID-19, were actively infected with it, or had recovered from it provided the deeply sampled blood TCRbeta repertoires that made up the dataset. The repertoires were released in a freely available public database meant as a resource for research on the immune response to SARS-CoV-2. The samples were drawn from two sources: the first 160 participants of the ongoing ImmuneRACE study, and 1,000 to 1,500 subjects contributed by 6 global collaborators. The sample metadata nearly always contained a de-identified subject ID, COVID-19 status, age in years and sex. Where HLA class I and class II types were available, the types were taken from metadata supplied by the sample provider, not from assay-based typing. What the study reported, not specific to this receptor: The amount of clinical and demographic metadata varied by source and participant and was provided uncurated.

This clone has only one observation. The target of this receptor is not known. No much larger clone exists at a distance of one base, and base qualities are not known. According to the germline V gene, CDR1 reads MNHEY and CDR2 reads SVGAGI. The CDR3 sequence holds 15 residues, the cysteine and phenylalanine included. The entry retains the CDR3 DNA only, 45 bases that are in frame from base 1. V is pared back by 6 bases and J by 5 bases, with 16 bases lying between the germline termini. The collaborating institutions used their own protocols to collect whole blood in K2EDTA tubes. Collaborator samples were shipped for TCRbeta analysis as frozen whole blood, isolated PBMCs, or DNA extracted from either sample type. The immunoSEQ Assay, a bias-controlled multiplex PCR, was used to amplify TCRbeta CDR3 regions from genomic DNA. On the authors' methods: The number of nucleated cells in each sample was estimated from the amplification of reference gene primers within the assay. To quantify the absolute abundance of each unique TCRbeta CDR3 rearrangement, sequence reads were collapsed and filtered. Productive Simpson clonality was computed per sample as the square root of Simpson's diversity index over productive rearrangements. This is the immuneACCESS table as TCRdb keeps it, with only in-frame sequences that have V and J called. A part of the clones is gone; compared with another copy, unresolved V genes explain less than half, and the rest is unexplained. That table furnishes V, J and clone size, whereas the DNA furnished D and trimming. This sample is represented by under 130,000 clones; 89% of them were singletons. Clones ranked in the top ten supply roughly a sixth of the sample.

The clonotype originates from a woman aged 80 or over in a cohort sampled during active COVID-19. The sequence links TRBV6-5 to TRBJ2-2; a tentative D match to TRBD2 spans 5 bases. Sequencing was carried out using peripheral blood. The nucleotides are TGTGCCAGCAGCCCAGAGGGCCCGGGGACCGGGGAGCTGTTTTTT. The translation is CASSPEGPGTGELFF.